The 11 T cell receptor beta chains presented below share a single source sample, sequenced in a study of T cells after yellow fever vaccination. TCRdb passed the 5' RACE reads through MiXCR, listing each CDR3 protein once. The sample consists of about 300,000 distinct CDR3 sequences, around 9.3% of them appearing once. The sample in question was CD4+ T cells sorted from PBMCs, obtained 5 days after the yellow fever booster vaccination. The origin of the receptors is a man aged 18 to 30 who received the YFV17D yellow fever vaccine.

This clonotype was counted only a few times. J is TRBJ2-2 and V is TRBV7-3; no clear D. The CDR3 is made up of 14 amino acids. Germline lookup yields CDR1 SGHTA and CDR2 FQGTGA. The germline V and J ends were trimmed by 1 base and 4 bases, with 7 bases remaining between them. In DNA, the CDR3 is TGTGCCAGCAGCTTAAGCGGCATCACCGGGGAGCTGTTTTTT. Protein: CASSLSGITGELFF.

With respect to this clonotype: At one boundary the junction diverges from the germline segment, which might be a read error. The J gene is TRBJ2-5, the V gene TRBV28; 8 bases align to TRBD1. The CDR3 has 13 amino acids. The V gene's germline CDR1 is MDHEN and CDR2 SYDVKM. Here the CDR3 DNA reads TGTGCCAGCAGTTTATGGGGCGGACAGGGTGGACTCTTC. Translating it yields CASSLWGGQGGLF.

For the CDR3, the DNA is TGTGCCAGCAGCCCAGCCGGGGGCCATAATTCACCCCTCCACTTT. Its protein is CASSPAGGHNSPLHF. The chain couples TRBV7-9 to TRBJ1-6; a weak D match, TRBD1 (6 bases). V lost 5 bases, J lost 5 bases, and 13 bases lay in between. Per the germline V gene, CDR1 is SEHNR and CDR2 is FQNEAQ (reference sequence). This CDR3 has 15 residues. Full variable domain (remainder filled in from reference TRBV7-9 and TRBJ1-6): DTGVSQNPRHKITKRGQNVTFRCDPISEHNRLYWYRQTLGQGPEFLTYFQNEAQLEKSRLLSDRFSAERPKGSFSTLEIQRTEQGDSAMYLCASSPAGGHNSPLHFGNGTRLTVT.

This clonotype was seen more than once but under ten times. The CDR3 DNA follows: TGTGCCAGCAGTACCGGGACGGATTCACCCCTCCACTTT. Its protein product is CASSTGTDSPLHF. The chain is built from TRBV11-2 and TRBJ1-6; maybe TRBD1 (5 bases). CDR1 and CDR2 (germline): SGHAT, FQNNGV. This CDR3 has 13 amino acids. With 6 bases removed from V and 8 bases from J, the gap between germline ends came to 11 bases.

In this sample, this clonotype turned up a few times. The rearrangement joins TRBV4-3 to TRBJ2-2; maybe TRBD1 (6 bases). The germline V gene encodes CDR1 LGHNA and CDR2 YSLEER. The CDR3 is 16 amino acids. The V end was cut by 6 bases, the J end by 6 bases, with 20 bases between. The CDR3 nucleotides are TGCGCCAGCAGTCCTAACAGGGACGTGAGGGCCGGGGAGCTGTTTTTT. This encodes CASSPNRDVRAGELFF.

The chain employs TRBV27 and TRBJ2-2; D remains ambiguous. Per the germline V gene, CDR1 is MNHEY and CDR2 is SMNVEV (reference sequence). V was clipped by 1 base and J by 0 bases, with 6 bases between them. This CDR3 is 15 amino acids long. The CDR3 protein is CASSLLAANTGELFF. The CDR3 DNA reads as TGTGCCAGCAGTTTATTGGCGGCGAACACCGGGGAGCTGTTTTTT.

This clonotype was counted between two and nine times. V gene TRBV27 combines with J gene TRBJ1-2; D is unclear. Germline V gene sequence: CDR1 MNHEY, CDR2 SMNVEV (reference sequence). Trimming took 6 bases from V and 7 from J, leaving 21 bases between them. The CDR3 loop spans 15 amino acids. The CDR3 nucleotides are TGTGCCAGCAGAGCCTCGGGAGGAAAGCACGGTGGCTACACCTTC. Translation gives CASRASGGKHGGYTF.

This clonotype was picked up a small number of times. This chain joins TRBV5-1 and TRBJ1-2; D is unresolved. Germline CDR1 reads SGHRS; CDR2 reads YFSETQ. This CDR3 has 14 residues. V was trimmed by 3 bases and J by 6 bases, leaving 15 bases between them. DNA of the CDR3: TGCGCCAGCAGCTCAGACTGGACGAATGATGGCTACACCTTC. It specifies CASSSDWTNDGYTF.

This clonotype was seen a few times. This sequence joins TRBV7-2 and TRBJ1-5; 7 nucleotides line up with TRBD1. Germline CDR1 and CDR2: SGHTA and FQGNSA. The CDR3 sequence is 17 residues long. Trimming cost V 1 base and J 0 bases; bases outside gene matches: 6. The CDR3 sequence is CASSLEGAIYSNQPQHF. The DNA of the CDR3 is TGTGCCAGCAGCTTAGAGGGGGCGATCTATAGCAATCAGCCCCAGCATTTT.

This clonotype was seen a handful of times. CDR3 sequence (DNA): TGTGCCAGCAGTTGGATATACGAGGAAAGCACAGATACGCAGTATTTT. It translates to CASSWIYEESTDTQYF. The V gene is TRBV6-5, the J gene TRBJ2-3; no definite D call. Germline V gene sequence: CDR1 MNHEY, CDR2 SVGAGI. The V end lost 4 bases, the J end lost 0 bases, and 14 bases lay between the germline ends. The CDR3 contains 16 residues.

This chain connects TRBV5-4 to TRBJ2-2, with D maybe TRBD1 (5 bases). The CDR3 totals 14 residues. Trimming cost V 7 bases and J 2 bases, with 12 bases left between them. Per the germline V gene, CDR1 is SGHNT and CDR2 is YYREEE (reference sequence). The CDR3: CASRTSINTGELFF. CDR3 coding DNA: TGTGCCAGCCGGACAAGTATTAACACCGGGGAGCTGTTTTTT.